This TCR beta chain comes out of a study of blood T cell repertoires in COVID-19. About the study: Sources were T cells, B-cell-depleted T cells, or PBMCs; the material itself was cDNA or gDNA.

Authors' methods: Nucleated cell counts were estimated from reference gene primer amplification. Profiled with immunoSEQ multiplex PCR; TCRdb holds only in-frame clones, not every one. V, J and clone size are taken as reported in that table, and D and trimming were inferred from the DNA itself. The data hold approximately 240,000 clones, with 87% observed a single time. The germline V and J ends were trimmed by 0 bases and 1 base, with 11 bases remaining between them. The CDR3 totals 16 residues. Germline V gene lookup returns CDR1 SGHVS and CDR2 FNYEAQ. The sample taken for sequencing was peripheral blood. This TCR was sampled from a woman between 18 and 29 years old who had recovered from COVID-19. V usage is TRBV7-6 and J usage is TRBJ2-3; D perhaps matches TRBD2 (6 bases). CDR3 DNA: TGTGCCAGCAGCTTAGCGCTTAGCGGCGGCACAGATACGCAGTATTTT. Its protein is CASSLALSGGTDTQYF.